Sequencing of this T cell receptor beta chain was carried out in a study of HIV-infected patients and healthy controls. Study-wide results and limits: Healthy controls carried many MAIT alpha-chain CDR3s, while HIV+ repertoires had few.

Antiretroviral therapy had run roughly three months, about 14 weeks, before follow-up blood collection. The repertoire came from unfractionated whole blood and reflected all unsorted peripheral T cells. By share, this clonotype counts as medium-sized. Its antigen remains unknown. For a library built for alpha chains, this beta chain is a stray read; little rests on its size. CDR1 and CDR2 (germline): SGHTA, FQGTGA. The V end lost 5 bases, the J end lost 2 bases, and 9 bases lay between the germline ends. The CDR3 has 13 residues. Alpha and beta constant-region primers primed reverse transcription of 500 to 550 ng RNA. Each of the alpha and beta chains got its own library through chain-specific third strand synthesis with indices. MiXCR, run by TCRdb on the 5' RACE reads, gives a single entry per CDR3 protein. There are around 8,300 distinct CDR3 sequences in the sample; approximately 6.7% occur only once, and 20% lies in the top ten.

The sequences come from blood, collected during antiretroviral therapy. The V call is TRBV7-3, the J call TRBJ2-5; unclear D gene. The TCR sequence derives from an adult with HIV infection. Here the CDR3 DNA reads TGTGCCAGCAGCCCCCGACCACAAGAGACCCAGTACTTC. It is translated as CASSPRPQETQYF.